Presented here are 24 T cell receptor beta chains from one specimen sequenced in a study of CD8+CD57+ T cells in acquired aplastic anemia. By flow cytometry, patients selected for sequencing had shown an expansion of CD8+CD57+ cells. It was genomic DNA that served as the template for profiling TCR beta VDJ and CDR3. One entry per CDR3 protein results from TCRdb running MiXCR on the reads. The data show 150,000 or so distinct CDR3 sequences, roughly 50% seen once. The sample taken for sequencing was sorted CD4+, CD8+, or CD8+CD57+ T cells (not recorded which) from PBMCs. The receptors stem from a human donor with aplastic anemia.

This clonotype appeared a single time. The V gene is TRBV20-1, the J gene TRBJ1-6; possibly TRBD1 for D (6 bases). The germline V and J ends were trimmed by 3 bases and 9 bases, with 15 bases remaining between them. CDR3 length: 14 amino acids. CDR1 is DFQATT, CDR2 SNEGSKA, per germline (reference sequence). The CDR3 reads CSASTGTSSSPLHF. CDR3 sequence (DNA): TGCAGTGCTAGCACTGGGACAAGCAGTTCACCCCTCCACTTT.

This clonotype was observed many times. The rearrangement uses TRBV19 and TRBJ1-2; 8 nucleotides align to TRBD1. Trimming at V came to 7 bases and at J to 6 bases, leaving 7 bases not matched to a gene. This CDR3 region has 13 residues. Germline CDR1 is LNHDA and CDR2 is SQIVND (reference sequence). CDR3 bases: TGTGCCAGTACTTTTTCACAGGGGGATGGCTACACCTTC. Translation gives CASTFSQGDGYTF.

This clonotype was seen at least ten times. The chain employs TRBV10-3 and TRBJ1-3, with a weak D call TRBD1 (5 bases). This CDR3 contains 15 residues. The V gene lost 7 bases and the J gene lost 0 bases, with 13 bases spanning the gap. Germline V gene sequence: CDR1 ENHRY, CDR2 SYGVKD. Here the CDR3 reads CAITPATVSGNTIYF. CDR3 coding DNA: TGTGCCATCACCCCGGCGACAGTCTCTGGAAACACCATATATTTT.

This clonotype was seen many times. This chain uses TRBV27 with TRBJ1-6; 8 bases are a match to TRBD1. The CDR3 loop spans 13 amino acids. V lost 4 bases to trimming and J lost 7 bases; unmatched junction nucleotides: 0. In germline, CDR1 is MNHEY, CDR2 SMNVEV (reference sequence). The DNA for the CDR3 is TGTGCCAGCAGTTGGGACAGGAATTCACCCCTCCACTTT. Translated, it gives CASSWDRNSPLHF.

This rearrangement joins TRBV10-3 to TRBJ1-2; TRBD1 aligns across 7 bases. The CDR3 covers 12 residues. Germline CDR1 ENHRY, CDR2 SYGVKD. Germline trimming cut 4 bases from V and 6 bases from J; bases unmatched to any gene: 2. The CDR3 sequence is CAISARGDGYTF. CDR3 nucleotides: TGTGCCATCAGTGCCAGGGGGGATGGCTACACCTTC.

The V gene is TRBV24-1, the J gene TRBJ2-3, with 8 bases lining up with TRBD2. CDR3 length: 16 residues. J lost 5 bases, V lost 5 bases, and 11 bases had no gene match. CDR1 is KGHDR, CDR2 SFDVKD, per germline. In DNA form, the CDR3 reads TGTGCCACCAGTGGTCAGGACGGGAGGGCCGGAGATACGCAGTATTTT. This translates into CATSGQDGRAGDTQYF.

Notes on this clonotype: A much larger clone differs by one base, so this may be a read error. The chain recombines TRBV11-2 with TRBJ2-1; maybe TRBD1 (6 bases). Trimming left V 8 bases short and J 4 bases short, with 18 bases between. The V gene's germline CDR1 is SGHAT and CDR2 FQNNGV. This CDR3 has 15 residues. Written as DNA, the CDR3 is TGTGCCAGCGGCTACCTCCCAGGGGAGTACAATGAGCAGTTCTTC. It codes for CASGYLPGEYNEQFF.

The chain combines TRBV14 with TRBJ2-7; 8 positions agree with TRBD1. CDR1 SGHDN and CDR2 FVKESK come from the germline V gene. The CDR3 is 13 residues long. The J segment lost 6 bases and the V segment lost 5 bases, leaving 6 bases of the junction unmatched. The CDR3: CASSYDRGSEQYF. CDR3 DNA: TGTGCCAGCAGCTACGACAGGGGATCCGAGCAGTACTTC.

This clonotype was observed a few times. The V call is TRBV27, the J call TRBJ2-1, with D maybe TRBD2 (6 bases). CDR3 length equals 13 residues. Per germline, CDR1 MNHEY and CDR2 SMNVEV (reference sequence). The V end lost 8 bases, the J end lost 7 bases, and 15 bases lay between the germline ends. The CDR3 sequence: CASGGTTANEQFF. DNA for the CDR3: TGTGCCAGCGGGGGGACCACGGCGAATGAGCAGTTCTTC.

This clonotype was found many times. The V gene is TRBV4-3, the J gene TRBJ2-7; TRBD1 matches at 8 bases. Per the germline V gene, CDR1 is LGHNA and CDR2 is YSLEER. With 4 bases clipped from V and 2 bases from J, the junction kept 7 bases outside the gene matches. This CDR3 contains 15 residues. CDR3 amino acids: CASSRTDRDTYEQYF. The CDR3 bases are TGCGCCAGCAGCCGGACGGACAGGGATACCTACGAGCAGTACTTC.

The rearrangement joins TRBV6-1 to TRBJ2-7, with TRBD1 matching over 9 bases. V was clipped by 8 bases and J by 6 bases; unmatched bases: 2. Per germline, CDR1 MNHNS and CDR2 SASEGT. The CDR3 consists of 11 residues. The CDR3 nucleotides are TGTGCCAGCGGGGACAGGGCCGAGCAGTACTTC. It is translated as CASGDRAEQYF.

This clonotype was seen at least ten times. This chain connects TRBV24-1 to TRBJ2-1, with 10 bases that match TRBD2. From germline, CDR1 is KGHDR and CDR2 SFDVKD. The CDR3 extends over 15 amino acids. With V trimmed by 3 bases and J by 9 bases, 7 bases remained unmatched. CDR3 sequence: CATSDNPSGSIEQFF. CDR3 sequence (DNA): TGTGCCACCAGTGATAACCCTAGCGGGAGTATTGAGCAGTTCTTC.

This clonotype showed up many times. The chain is built from TRBV2 and TRBJ2-5; possibly TRBD1 for D (5 bases). V was trimmed by 7 bases and J by 7 bases, leaving 16 bases between them. Germline V gives CDR1 SNHLY, CDR2 FYNNEI. The CDR3 is 13 amino acids. This CDR3 is CASNQGASGTQYF. In DNA form, the CDR3 reads TGTGCCAGCAATCAGGGTGCATCTGGGACCCAGTACTTC. The whole variable domain, remainder taken from reference TRBV2 and TRBJ2-5, is EPEVTQTPSHQVTQMGQEVILRCVPISNHLYFYWYRQILGQKVEFLVSFYNNEISEKSEIFDDQFSVERPDGSNFTLKIRSTKLEDSAMYFCASNQGASGTQYFGPGTRLLVL.

This chain uses TRBV9 with TRBJ1-1; D remains unclear. Deletions cut 2 bases from V and 0 bases from J, with 8 bases between. Germline loops: CDR1 SGDLS, CDR2 YYNGEE. The CDR3 consists of 14 residues. CDR3: CASSVTSLNTEAFF. The CDR3 region has the DNA TGTGCCAGCAGCGTGACCTCCCTGAACACTGAAGCTTTCTTT.

This rearrangement joins TRBV2 to TRBJ2-1; TRBD2 agrees at 12 bases. The CDR3 is made up of 15 amino acids. V lost 5 bases to trimming and J lost 9 bases; unmatched junction nucleotides: 8. Germline V CDR1 and CDR2: SNHLY, FYNNEI. The CDR3 sequence: CASSYRLAGVGEQFF. CDR3 DNA: TGTGCCAGCAGTTATAGACTAGCGGGGGTGGGTGAGCAGTTCTTC.

This rearrangement joins TRBV10-2 to TRBJ1-5; D is ambiguous. CDR1 WSHSY and CDR2 SAAADI come from the germline V gene. The CDR3 runs 15 residues. Trimming removed 3 bases from V and 2 bases from J, with 11 bases in between. The CDR3 is CASSEWQLGNQPQHF. CDR3 sequence (DNA): TGCGCCAGCAGTGAATGGCAGCTCGGCAATCAGCCCCAGCATTTT.

The gene calls are TRBV7-6 and TRBJ2-5; 8 nucleotides match TRBD1. Germline trimming cut 6 bases from V and 5 bases from J; bases unmatched to any gene: 5. This CDR3 has 13 amino acids. The germline V gene has CDR1 SGHVS and CDR2 FNYEAQ. The CDR3 DNA reads TGTGCCAGCAGTCAAACAGGGGGTGAGACCCAGTACTTC. This sequence encodes CASSQTGGETQYF.

This clonotype was detected ten times or more. The genes are TRBV6-5 and TRBJ1-1; D gene uncertain. Deletions cut 5 bases from V and 0 bases from J, with 10 bases between. CDR1 and CDR2 (germline): MNHEY, SVGAGI. The CDR3 has 14 amino acids. The CDR3 sequence: CASSRSTVNTEAFF. CDR3 bases: TGTGCCAGCAGTCGATCCACAGTGAACACTGAAGCTTTCTTT.

This clonotype was picked up many times. The chain employs TRBV6-2 or TRBV6-3 and TRBJ2-7; the match to TRBD1 covers 8 bases. Germline assignment: CDR1 MNHEY and CDR2 SVGEGT. The V gene end was trimmed by 1 base and the J gene end by 0 bases; junction bases not matched to a gene: 8. The CDR3 covers 17 residues. DNA of the CDR3: TGTGCCAGCAGTTACTTTCGAGGGGACAGGTCCTCCTACGAGCAGTACTTC. Amino acid sequence: CASSYFRGDRSSYEQYF.

The table lists this clonotype with many counts. The gene calls are TRBV20-1 and TRBJ2-7; TRBD1 agrees at 7 bases. The trim removed 5 bases at V and 2 bases at J, leaving 9 bases unmatched. The CDR3 sequence is 14 residues long. Germline CDR1 DFQATT, CDR2 SNEGSKA (reference sequence). The CDR3 DNA reads as TGCAGTGCTCCTAGACAGGGAGCGACCTACGAGCAGTACTTC. Its translation is CSAPRQGATYEQYF.

This rearrangement joins TRBV2 to TRBJ2-5; D perhaps matches TRBD2 (6 bases). The J call may be in error: the DNA end matches TRBJ2-1 better. The CDR3 covers 10 residues. CDR1 is SNHLY and CDR2 is FYNNEI in the germline V gene. The CDR3 region has the DNA TGTGCCATCCGCGGGGATGAGCAGTTCTTC. It encodes CAIRGDEQFF.

At least ten counts were recorded for this clonotype. This chain uses TRBV19 with TRBJ1-2; a weak D match, TRBD1 (5 bases). V was trimmed by 5 bases and J by 4 bases, leaving 14 bases between them. The CDR3 consists of 14 residues. In germline, CDR1 is LNHDA, CDR2 SQIVND (reference sequence). CDR3 in DNA: TGTGCCAGTAGTGGGGGACGGAGCATCTATGGCTACACCTTC. Translation gives CASSGGRSIYGYTF.

This clonotype occurred a few times. A much larger clonotype is one base distant, so this may be a read error. V is TRBV6-1 and J is TRBJ2-2; D ambiguous. The V gene's germline CDR1 is MNHNS and CDR2 SASEGT. This CDR3 region has 14 residues. V was clipped by 8 bases and J by 0 bases, with 10 bases between them. The CDR3 nucleotides read TGTGCCAGCCGCGAACACCCGAACACCGGGGAGCTGTTTTTT. Protein product: CASREHPNTGELFF.

The table lists this clonotype with many counts. The chain couples TRBV6-1 to TRBJ1-6; D remains unclear. Looked up from germline, CDR1 is MNHNS and CDR2 is SASEGT. The CDR3 loop spans 11 amino acids. This CDR3 is CGQRSGSPLHF. CDR3 in DNA: TGTGGCCAGAGAAGTGGTTCACCCCTCCACTTT.